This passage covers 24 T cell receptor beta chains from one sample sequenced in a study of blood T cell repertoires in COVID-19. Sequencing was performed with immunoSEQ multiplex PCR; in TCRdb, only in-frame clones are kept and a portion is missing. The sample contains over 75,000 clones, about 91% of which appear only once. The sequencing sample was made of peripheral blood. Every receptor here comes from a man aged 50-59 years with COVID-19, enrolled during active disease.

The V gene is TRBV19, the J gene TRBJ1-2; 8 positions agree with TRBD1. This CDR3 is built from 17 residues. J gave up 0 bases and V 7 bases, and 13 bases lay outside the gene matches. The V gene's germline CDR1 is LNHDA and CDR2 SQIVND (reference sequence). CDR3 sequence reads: CASTPRGQGAPNYGYTF. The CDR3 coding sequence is TGTGCCAGTACCCCTCGTGGGCAGGGGGCCCCTAACTATGGCTACACCTTC.

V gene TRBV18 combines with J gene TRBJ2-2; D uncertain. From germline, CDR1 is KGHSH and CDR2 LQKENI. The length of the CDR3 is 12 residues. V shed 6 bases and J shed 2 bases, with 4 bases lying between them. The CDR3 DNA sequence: TGTGCCAGCTCGACTAACACCGGGGAGCTGTTTTTT. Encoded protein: CASSTNTGELFF.

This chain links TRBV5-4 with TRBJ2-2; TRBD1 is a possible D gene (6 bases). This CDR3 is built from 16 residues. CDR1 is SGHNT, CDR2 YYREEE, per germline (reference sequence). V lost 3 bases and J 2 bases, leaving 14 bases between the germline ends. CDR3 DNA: TGTGCCAGCAGCTCAGAAGGGGGACCCAACACCGGGGAGCTGTTTTTT. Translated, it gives CASSSEGGPNTGELFF.

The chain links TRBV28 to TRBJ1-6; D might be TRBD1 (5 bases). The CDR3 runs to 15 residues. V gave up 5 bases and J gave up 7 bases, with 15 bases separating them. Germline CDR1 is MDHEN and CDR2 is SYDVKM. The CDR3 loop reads CASSGARGYNSPLHF. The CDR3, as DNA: TGTGCCAGCAGTGGGGCGCGGGGATACAATTCACCCCTCCACTTT.

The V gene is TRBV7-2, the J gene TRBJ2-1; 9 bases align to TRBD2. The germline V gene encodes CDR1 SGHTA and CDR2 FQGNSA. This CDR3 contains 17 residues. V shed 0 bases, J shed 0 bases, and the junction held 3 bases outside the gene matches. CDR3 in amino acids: CASSLAAGGLSYNEQFF. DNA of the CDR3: TGTGCCAGCAGCTTAGCAGCGGGGGGCCTCTCCTACAATGAGCAGTTCTTC. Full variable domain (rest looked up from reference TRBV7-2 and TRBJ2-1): GAGVSQSPSNKVTEKGKDVELRCDPISGHTALYWYRQSLGQGLEFLIYFQGNSAPDKSGLPSDRFSAERTGGSVSTLTIQRTQQEDSAVYLCASSLAAGGLSYNEQFFGPGTRLTVL.

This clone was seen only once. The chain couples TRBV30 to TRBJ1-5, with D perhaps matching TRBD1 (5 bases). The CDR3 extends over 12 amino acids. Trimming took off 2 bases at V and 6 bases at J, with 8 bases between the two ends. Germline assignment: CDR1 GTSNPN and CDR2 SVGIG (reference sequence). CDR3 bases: TGTGCCTGGAGTTCAGGGTTTCAGCCCCAGCATTTT. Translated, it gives CAWSSGFQPQHF.

The CDR3 is CASSQGSGGALNEQYF. CDR3 DNA: TGTGCCAGCAGCCAAGGGAGCGGGGGGGCCTTGAACGAGCAGTACTTC. The V call is TRBV3-1 (or the pseudogene TRBV3-2), the J call TRBJ2-7; 10 bases are a match to TRBD2. J was trimmed by 5 bases and V by 1 base; bases with no gene match: 8. This CDR3 contains 16 residues. The germline V gene encodes CDR1 LGHDT and CDR2 YNNKEL (reference sequence).

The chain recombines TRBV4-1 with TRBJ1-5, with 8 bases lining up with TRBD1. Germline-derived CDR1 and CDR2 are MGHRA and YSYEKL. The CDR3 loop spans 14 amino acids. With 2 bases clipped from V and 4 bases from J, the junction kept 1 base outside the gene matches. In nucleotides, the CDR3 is TGCGCCAGCAGCCAAACAGGGGGGAATCAGCCCCAGCATTTT. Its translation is CASSQTGGNQPQHF.

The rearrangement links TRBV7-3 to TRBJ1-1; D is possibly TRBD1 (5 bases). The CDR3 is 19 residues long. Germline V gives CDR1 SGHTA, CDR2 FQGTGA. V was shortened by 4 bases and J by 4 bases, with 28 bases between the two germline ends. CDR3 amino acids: CASSSLGGAFGAAATEAFF. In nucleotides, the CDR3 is TGTGCCAGCAGCTCTCTAGGCGGGGCCTTTGGGGCGGCGGCCACTGAAGCTTTCTTT. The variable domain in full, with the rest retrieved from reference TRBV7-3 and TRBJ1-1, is GAGVSQTPSNKVTEKGKYVELRCDPISGHTALYWYRQSLGQGPEFLIYFQGTGAADDSGLPNDRFFAVRPEGSVSTLKIQRTERGDSAVYLCASSSLGGAFGAAATEAFFGQGTRLTVV.

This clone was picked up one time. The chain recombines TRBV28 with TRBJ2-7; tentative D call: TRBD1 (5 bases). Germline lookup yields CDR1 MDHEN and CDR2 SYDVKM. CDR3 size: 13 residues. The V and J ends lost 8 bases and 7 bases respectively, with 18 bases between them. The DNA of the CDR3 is TGTGCCAGCCAGACAGCGATCCTACTGGAGCAGTACTTC. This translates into CASQTAILLEQYF.

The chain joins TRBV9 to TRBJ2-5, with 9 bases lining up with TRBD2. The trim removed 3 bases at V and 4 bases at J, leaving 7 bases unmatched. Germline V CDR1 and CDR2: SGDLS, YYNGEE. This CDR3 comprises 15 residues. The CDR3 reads CASSEGTSSGETQYF. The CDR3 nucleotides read TGTGCCAGCAGCGAAGGGACTAGCTCAGGAGAGACCCAGTACTTC.

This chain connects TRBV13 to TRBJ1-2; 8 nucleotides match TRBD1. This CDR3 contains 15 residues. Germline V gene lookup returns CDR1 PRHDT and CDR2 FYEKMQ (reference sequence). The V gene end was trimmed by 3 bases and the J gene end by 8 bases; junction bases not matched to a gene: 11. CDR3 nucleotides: TGTGCCAGCAGCTTCCGGGACAGGCGAGAGAAGGGCTACACCTTC. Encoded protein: CASSFRDRREKGYTF. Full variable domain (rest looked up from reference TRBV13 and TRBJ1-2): AAGVIQSPRHLIKEKRETATLKCYPIPRHDTVYWYQQGPGQDPQFLISFYEKMQSDKGSIPDRFSAQQFSDYHSELNMSSLELGDSALYFCASSFRDRREKGYTFGSGTRLTVV.

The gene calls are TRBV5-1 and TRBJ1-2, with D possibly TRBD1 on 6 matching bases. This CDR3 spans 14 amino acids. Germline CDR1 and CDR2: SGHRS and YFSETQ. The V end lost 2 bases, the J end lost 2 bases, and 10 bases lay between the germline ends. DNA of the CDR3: TGCGCCAGCAGCTTTGGTACAGGGAACTATGGCTACACCTTC. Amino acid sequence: CASSFGTGNYGYTF.

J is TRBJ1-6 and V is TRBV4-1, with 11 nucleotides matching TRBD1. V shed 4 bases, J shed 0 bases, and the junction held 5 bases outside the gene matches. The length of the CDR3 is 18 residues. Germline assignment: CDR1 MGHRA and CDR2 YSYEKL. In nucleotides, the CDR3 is TGCGCCAGCAGCCCCGGACAGGGGGCGAGCTCCTATAATTCACCCCTCCACTTT. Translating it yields CASSPGQGASSYNSPLHF.

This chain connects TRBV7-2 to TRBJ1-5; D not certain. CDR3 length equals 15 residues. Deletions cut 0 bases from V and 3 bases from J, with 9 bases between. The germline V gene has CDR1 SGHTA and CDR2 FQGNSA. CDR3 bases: TGTGCCAGCAGCTTAGCTGGGAGGGTCAATCAGCCCCAGCATTTT. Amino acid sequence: CASSLAGRVNQPQHF.

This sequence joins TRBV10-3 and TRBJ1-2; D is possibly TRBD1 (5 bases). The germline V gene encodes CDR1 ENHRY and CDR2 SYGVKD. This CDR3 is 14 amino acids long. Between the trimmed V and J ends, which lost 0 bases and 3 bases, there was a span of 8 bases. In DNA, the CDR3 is TGTGCCATCAGTGAGTCAGGGGAGGACTATGGCTACACCTTC. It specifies CAISESGEDYGYTF.

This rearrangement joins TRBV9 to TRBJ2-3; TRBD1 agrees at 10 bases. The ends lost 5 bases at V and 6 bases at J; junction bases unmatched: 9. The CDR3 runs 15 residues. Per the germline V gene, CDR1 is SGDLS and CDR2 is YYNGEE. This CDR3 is CASSPGQGGRDTQYF. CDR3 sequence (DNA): TGTGCCAGCAGTCCCGGACAGGGGGGAAGGGATACGCAGTATTTT.

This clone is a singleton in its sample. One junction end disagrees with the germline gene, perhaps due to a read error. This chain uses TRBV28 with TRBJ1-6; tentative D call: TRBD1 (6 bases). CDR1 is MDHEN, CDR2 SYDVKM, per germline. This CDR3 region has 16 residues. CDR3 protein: CASSLWDIWINSPLHF. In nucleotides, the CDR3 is TGTGCCAGCAGTCTATGGGACATCTGGATCAATTCACCCCTCCACTTT.

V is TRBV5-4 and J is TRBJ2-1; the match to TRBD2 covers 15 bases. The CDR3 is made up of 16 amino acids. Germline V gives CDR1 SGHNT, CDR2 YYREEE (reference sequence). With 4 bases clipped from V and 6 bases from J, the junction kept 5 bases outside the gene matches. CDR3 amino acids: CASSPGLAGGPNEQFF. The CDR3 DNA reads TGTGCCAGCAGCCCGGGACTAGCGGGGGGACCCAATGAGCAGTTCTTC.

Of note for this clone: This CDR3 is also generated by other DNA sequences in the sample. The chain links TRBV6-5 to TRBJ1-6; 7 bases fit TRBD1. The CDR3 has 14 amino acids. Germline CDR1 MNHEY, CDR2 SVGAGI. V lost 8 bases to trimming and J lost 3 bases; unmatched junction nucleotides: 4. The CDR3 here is CASRRDSYNSPLHF. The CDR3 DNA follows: TGTGCCAGCCGCCGGGACAGCTATAATTCACCCCTCCACTTT.

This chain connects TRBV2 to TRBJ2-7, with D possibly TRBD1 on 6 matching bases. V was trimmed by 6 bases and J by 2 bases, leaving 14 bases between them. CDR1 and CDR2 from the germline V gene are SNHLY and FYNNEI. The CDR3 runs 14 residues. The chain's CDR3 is CASRGNRDTYEQYF. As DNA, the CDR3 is TGTGCCAGCAGGGGTAACAGGGATACCTACGAGCAGTACTTC.

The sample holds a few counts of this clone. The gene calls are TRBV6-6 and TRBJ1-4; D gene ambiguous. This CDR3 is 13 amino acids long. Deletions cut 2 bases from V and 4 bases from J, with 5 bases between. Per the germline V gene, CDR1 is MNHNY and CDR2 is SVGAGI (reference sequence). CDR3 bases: TGTGCCAGCAGTTACGTTTATAATGAAAAACTGTTTTTT. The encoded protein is CASSYVYNEKLFF.

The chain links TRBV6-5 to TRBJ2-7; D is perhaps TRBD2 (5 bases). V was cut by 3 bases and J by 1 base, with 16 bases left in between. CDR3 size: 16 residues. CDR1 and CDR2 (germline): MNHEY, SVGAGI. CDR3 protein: CASSYNMRAASYEQYF. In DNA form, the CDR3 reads TGTGCCAGCAGTTATAATATGAGGGCTGCTTCCTACGAGCAGTACTTC.

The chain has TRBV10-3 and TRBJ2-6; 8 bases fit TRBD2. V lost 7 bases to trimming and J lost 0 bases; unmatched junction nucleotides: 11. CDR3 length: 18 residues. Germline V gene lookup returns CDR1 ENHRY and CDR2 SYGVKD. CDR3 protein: CAIMPGGGPSSGANVLTF. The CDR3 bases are TGTGCCATCATGCCCGGCGGGGGGCCGAGCTCTGGGGCCAACGTCCTGACTTTC.